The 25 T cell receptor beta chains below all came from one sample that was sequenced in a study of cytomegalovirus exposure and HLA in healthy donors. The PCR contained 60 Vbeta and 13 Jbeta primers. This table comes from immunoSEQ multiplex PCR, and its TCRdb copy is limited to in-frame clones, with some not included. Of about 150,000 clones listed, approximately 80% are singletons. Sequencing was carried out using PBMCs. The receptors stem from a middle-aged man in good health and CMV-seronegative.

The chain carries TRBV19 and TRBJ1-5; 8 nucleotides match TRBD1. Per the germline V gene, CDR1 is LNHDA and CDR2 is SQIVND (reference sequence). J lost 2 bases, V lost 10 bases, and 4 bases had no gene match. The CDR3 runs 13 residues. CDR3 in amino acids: CATQGAGNQPQHF. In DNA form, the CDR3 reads TGTGCCACTCAGGGGGCAGGCAATCAGCCCCAGCATTTT.

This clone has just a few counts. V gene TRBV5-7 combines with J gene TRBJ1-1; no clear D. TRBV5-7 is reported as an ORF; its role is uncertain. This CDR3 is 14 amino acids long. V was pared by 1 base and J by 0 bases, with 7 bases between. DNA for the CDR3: TGTGCCAGCAGCTTGTGGCAGATGAACACTGAAGCTTTCTTT. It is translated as CASSLWQMNTEAFF.

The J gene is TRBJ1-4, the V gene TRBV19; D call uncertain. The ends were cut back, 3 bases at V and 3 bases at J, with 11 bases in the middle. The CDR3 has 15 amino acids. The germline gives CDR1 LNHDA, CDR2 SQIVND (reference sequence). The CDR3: CASSIPGGSNEKLFF. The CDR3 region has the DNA TGTGCCAGTAGTATCCCCGGCGGATCTAATGAAAAACTGTTTTTT.

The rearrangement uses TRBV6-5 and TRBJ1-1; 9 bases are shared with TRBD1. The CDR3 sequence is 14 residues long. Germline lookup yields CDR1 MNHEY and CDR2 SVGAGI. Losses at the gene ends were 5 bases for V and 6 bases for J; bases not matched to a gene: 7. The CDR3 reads CASSINRGRSEAFF. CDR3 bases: TGTGCCAGCAGTATAAACAGGGGGCGGTCTGAAGCTTTCTTT.

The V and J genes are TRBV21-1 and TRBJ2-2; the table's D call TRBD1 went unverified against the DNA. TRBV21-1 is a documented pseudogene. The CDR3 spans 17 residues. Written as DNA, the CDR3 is TGTGCCAGCAGCACCGGAGACAGGTCGACGAACACCGGGGAGCTGTTTTTT. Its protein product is CASSTGDRSTNTGELFF.

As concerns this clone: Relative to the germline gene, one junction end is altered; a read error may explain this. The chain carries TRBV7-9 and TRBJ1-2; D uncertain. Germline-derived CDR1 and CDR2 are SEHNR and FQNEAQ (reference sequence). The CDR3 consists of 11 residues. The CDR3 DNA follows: TGTTCCAGCAGCTTAGCGGGCGGCTACACCTTC. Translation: CSSSLAGGYTF. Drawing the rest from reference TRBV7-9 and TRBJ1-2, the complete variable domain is DTGVSQNPRHKITKRGQNVTFRCDPISEHNRLYWYRQTLGQGPEFLTYFQNEAQLEKSRLLSDRFSAERPKGSFSTLEIQRTEQGDSAMYLCSSSLAGGYTFGSGTRLTVV.

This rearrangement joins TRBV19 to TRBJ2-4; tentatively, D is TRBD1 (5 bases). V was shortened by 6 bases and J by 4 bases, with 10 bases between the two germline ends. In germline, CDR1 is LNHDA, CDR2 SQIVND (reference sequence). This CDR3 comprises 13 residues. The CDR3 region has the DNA TGTGCCAGTAGAGGGGCAGGGAAAAACATTCAGTACTTC. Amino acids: CASRGAGKNIQYF. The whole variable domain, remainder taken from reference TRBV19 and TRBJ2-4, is DGGITQSPKYLFRKEGQNVTLSCEQNLNHDAMYWYRQDPGQGLRLIYYSQIVNDFQKGDIAEGYSVSREKKESFPLTVTSAQKNPTAFYLCASRGAGKNIQYFGAGTRLSVL.

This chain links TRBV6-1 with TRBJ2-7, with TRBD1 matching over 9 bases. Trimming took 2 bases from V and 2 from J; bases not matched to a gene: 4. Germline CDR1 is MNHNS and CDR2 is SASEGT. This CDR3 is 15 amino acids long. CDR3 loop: CASSEPGQGPYEQYF. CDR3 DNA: TGTGCCAGCAGTGAACCGGGACAGGGCCCCTACGAGCAGTACTTC.

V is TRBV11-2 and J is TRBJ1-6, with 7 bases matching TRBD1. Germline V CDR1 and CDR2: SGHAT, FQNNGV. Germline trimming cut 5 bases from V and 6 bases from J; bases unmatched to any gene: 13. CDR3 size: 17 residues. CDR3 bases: TGTGCCAGCAGCCCAGGGACAGCAATCTTTCTTAATTCACCCCTCCACTTT. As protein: CASSPGTAIFLNSPLHF.

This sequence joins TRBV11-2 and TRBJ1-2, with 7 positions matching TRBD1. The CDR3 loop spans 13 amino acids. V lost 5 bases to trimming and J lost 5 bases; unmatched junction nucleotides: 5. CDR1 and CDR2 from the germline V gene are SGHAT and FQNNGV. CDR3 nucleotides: TGTGCCAGCAGCCTCGGGACAGATTATGGCTACACCTTC. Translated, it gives CASSLGTDYGYTF.

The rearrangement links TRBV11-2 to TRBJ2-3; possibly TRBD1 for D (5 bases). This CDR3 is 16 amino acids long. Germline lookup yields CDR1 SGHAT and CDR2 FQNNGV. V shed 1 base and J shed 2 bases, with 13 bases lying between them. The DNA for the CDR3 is TGTGCCAGCAGCTTAGTTCCCCAGGGTTACACAGATACGCAGTATTTT. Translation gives CASSLVPQGYTDTQYF.

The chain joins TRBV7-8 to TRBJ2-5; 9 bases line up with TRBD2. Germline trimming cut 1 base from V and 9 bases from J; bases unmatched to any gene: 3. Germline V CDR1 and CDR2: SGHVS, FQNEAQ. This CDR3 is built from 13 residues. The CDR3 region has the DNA TGTGCCAGCAGCTTAGGTCCTAGCGGGGCCCAGTACTTC. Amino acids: CASSLGPSGAQYF.

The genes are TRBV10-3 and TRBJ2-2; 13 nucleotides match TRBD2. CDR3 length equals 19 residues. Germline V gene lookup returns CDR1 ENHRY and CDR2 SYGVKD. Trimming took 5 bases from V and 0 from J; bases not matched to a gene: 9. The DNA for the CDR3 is TGTGCCATCAGTAAAATCGGGACTAGCGGGGCCCCGAACACCGGGGAGCTGTTTTTT. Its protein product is CAISKIGTSGAPNTGELFF.

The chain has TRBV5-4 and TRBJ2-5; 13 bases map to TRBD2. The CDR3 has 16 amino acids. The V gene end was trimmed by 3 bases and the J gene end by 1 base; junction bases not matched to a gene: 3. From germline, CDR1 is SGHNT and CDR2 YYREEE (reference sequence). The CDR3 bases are TGTGCCAGCAGCTCCGGGACTAGCGGGATCCAAGAGACCCAGTACTTC. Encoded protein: CASSSGTSGIQETQYF.

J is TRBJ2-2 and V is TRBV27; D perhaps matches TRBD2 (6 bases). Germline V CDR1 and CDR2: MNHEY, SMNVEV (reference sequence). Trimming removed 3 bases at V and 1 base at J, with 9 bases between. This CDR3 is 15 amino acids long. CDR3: CASSFAAGNTGELFF. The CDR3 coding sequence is TGTGCCAGCAGTTTTGCAGCGGGGAACACCGGGGAGCTGTTTTTT.

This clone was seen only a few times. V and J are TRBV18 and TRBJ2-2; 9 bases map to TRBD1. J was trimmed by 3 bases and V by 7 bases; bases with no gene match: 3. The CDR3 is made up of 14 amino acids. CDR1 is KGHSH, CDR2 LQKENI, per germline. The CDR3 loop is CASFRDRDTGELFF. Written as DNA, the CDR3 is TGTGCCAGCTTCCGGGACAGGGACACCGGGGAGCTGTTTTTT.

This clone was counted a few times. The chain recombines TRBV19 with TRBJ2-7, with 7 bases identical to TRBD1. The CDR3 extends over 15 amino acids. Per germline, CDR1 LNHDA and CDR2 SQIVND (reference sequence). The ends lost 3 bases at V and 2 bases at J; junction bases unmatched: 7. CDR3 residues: CASSIEAGGTYEQYF. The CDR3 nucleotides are TGTGCCAGTAGTATTGAGGCAGGGGGAACCTACGAGCAGTACTTC.

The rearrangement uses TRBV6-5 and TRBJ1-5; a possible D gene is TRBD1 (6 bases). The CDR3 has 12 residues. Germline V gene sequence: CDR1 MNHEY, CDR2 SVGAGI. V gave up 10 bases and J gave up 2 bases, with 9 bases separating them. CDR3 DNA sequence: TGTGCCACCCGACAGGGCAATCAGCCCCAGCATTTT. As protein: CATRQGNQPQHF.

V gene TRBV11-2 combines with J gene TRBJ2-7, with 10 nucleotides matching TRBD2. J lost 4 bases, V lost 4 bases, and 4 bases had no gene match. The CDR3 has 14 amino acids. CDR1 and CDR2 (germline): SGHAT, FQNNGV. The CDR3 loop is CASSSSGRSYEQYF. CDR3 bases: TGTGCCAGCAGCTCTAGCGGGAGAAGTTACGAGCAGTACTTC.

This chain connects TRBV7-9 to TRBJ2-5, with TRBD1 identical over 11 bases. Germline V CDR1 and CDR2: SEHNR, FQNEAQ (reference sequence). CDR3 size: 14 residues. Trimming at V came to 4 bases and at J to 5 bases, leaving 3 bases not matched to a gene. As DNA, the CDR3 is TGTGCCAGCAGCTCTTGGACAGGGGGCGAGACCCAGTACTTC. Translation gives CASSSWTGGETQYF.

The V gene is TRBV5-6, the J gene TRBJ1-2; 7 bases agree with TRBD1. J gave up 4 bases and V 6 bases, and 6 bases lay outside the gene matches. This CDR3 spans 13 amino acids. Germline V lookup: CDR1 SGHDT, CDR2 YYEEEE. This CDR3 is CASTPTGTYGYTF. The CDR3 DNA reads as TGTGCCAGCACCCCGACAGGGACCTATGGCTACACCTTC.

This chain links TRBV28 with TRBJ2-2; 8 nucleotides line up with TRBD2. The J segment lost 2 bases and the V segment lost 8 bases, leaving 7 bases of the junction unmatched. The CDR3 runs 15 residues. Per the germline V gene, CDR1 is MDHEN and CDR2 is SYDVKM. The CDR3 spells CASQIRGGNTGELFF. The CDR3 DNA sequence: TGTGCCAGCCAAATACGGGGGGGCAACACCGGGGAGCTGTTTTTT.

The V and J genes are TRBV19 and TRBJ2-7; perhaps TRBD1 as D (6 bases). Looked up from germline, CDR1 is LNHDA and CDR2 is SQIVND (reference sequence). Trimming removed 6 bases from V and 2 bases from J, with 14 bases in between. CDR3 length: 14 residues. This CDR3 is CASSGWGLTYEQYF. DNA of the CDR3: TGTGCCAGTAGCGGGTGGGGGCTCACCTACGAGCAGTACTTC.

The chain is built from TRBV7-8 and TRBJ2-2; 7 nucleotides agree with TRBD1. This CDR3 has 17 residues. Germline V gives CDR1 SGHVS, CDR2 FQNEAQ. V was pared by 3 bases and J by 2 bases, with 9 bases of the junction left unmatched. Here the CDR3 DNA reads TGTGCCAGCAGCTTCTACCCCGGGACAGACAACACCGGGGAGCTGTTTTTT. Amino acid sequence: CASSFYPGTDNTGELFF.

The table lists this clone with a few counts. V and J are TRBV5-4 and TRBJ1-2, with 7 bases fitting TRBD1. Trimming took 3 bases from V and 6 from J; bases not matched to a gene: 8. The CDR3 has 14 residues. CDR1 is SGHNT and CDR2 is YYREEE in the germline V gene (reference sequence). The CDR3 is CASSSDRPLDGYTF. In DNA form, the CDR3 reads TGTGCCAGCAGCTCGGACAGGCCGCTGGATGGCTACACCTTC.